A selection of T cell receptor beta chains follows, all from one sample in a study of T cells in Graves' hyperthyroidism and ophthalmopathy. MiXCR was run by TCRdb on the multiplex PCR reads, yielding one entry per CDR3 protein. The sample lists roughly 380,000 distinct CDR3 sequences, more than 11% occurring once. The specimen sequenced was blood. These receptors were taken from a woman between 55 and 75 years old with Graves' hyperthyroidism. CDR3s include the opening cysteine and the closing phenylalanine or tryptophan. The D gene is left open where the match is weak. Not every row has a clone size; where given, it reads once, few, many or a size class.

D: TRBD2; V: TRBV7-2; size: many; J: TRBJ2-1; CDR3: CASSSAGGDEQFF; DNA: TGTGCCAGCAGCTCGGCGGGAGGCGATGAGCAGTTCTTC
D: TRBD1; V: TRBV5-1; size: few; J: TRBJ1-6; CDR3: CASSFYRGNNSPLHF; DNA: TGCGCCAGCAGCTTTTACAGGGGAAATAATTCACCCCTCCACTTT
D: .; V: TRBV5-1; size: .; J: TRBJ1-2; CDR3: CASSLVVRVQGIYGYTF; DNA: TGCGCCAGCAGCTTGGTTGTGAGGGTGCAGGGAATCTATGGCTACACCTTC
D: .; V: TRBV9; size: .; J: TRBJ1-3; CDR3: CASSVGWDTGPGNTIYF; DNA: TGTGCCAGCAGCGTAGGCTGGGACACTGGACCCGGAAACACCATATATTTT
D: .; V: TRBV3-1; size: many; J: TRBJ1-1; CDR3: CASSQVSGVGAFF; DNA: TGTGCCAGCAGCCAAGTTTCGGGGGTGGGAGCTTTCTTT
D: .; V: TRBV5-5; size: many; J: TRBJ2-5; CDR3: CASSLQGIQETQYF; DNA: TGTGCCAGCAGCTTGCAGGGGATCCAAGAGACCCAGTACTTC
D: .; V: TRBV7-9; size: few; J: TRBJ1-4; CDR3: CASASSHRRDQEKLFF; DNA: TGTGCCAGCGCCTCCAGCCATCGCAGGGATCAAGAAAAACTGTTTTTT
D: TRBD2; V: TRBV12-3/TRBV12-4; size: .; J: TRBJ2-7; CDR3: CASSLARGGGGGVYEQYF; DNA: TGTGCCAGCAGTTTAGCGCGGGGGGGGGGGGGGGGTGTCTACGAGCAGTACTTC
D: TRBD1; V: TRBV6-1; size: many; J: TRBJ2-1; CDR3: CASRQTGGNEQFF; DNA: TGTGCCAGCAGGCAGACAGGGGGCAATGAGCAGTTCTTC
D: .; V: TRBV2; size: many; J: TRBJ1-5; CDR3: CASSEEGGGDQPQHF; DNA: TGTGCCAGCAGTGAAGAGGGTGGAGGGGATCAGCCCCAGCATTTT
D: .; V: TRBV12-3/TRBV12-4; size: many; J: TRBJ1-2; CDR3: CASTSGTATNYGYTF; DNA: TGTGCCAGCACTTCTGGGACGGCTACTAACTATGGCTACACCTTC
D: .; V: TRBV5-5; size: many; J: TRBJ1-1; CDR3: CASSFGSETEAFF; DNA: TGTGCCAGCAGCTTCGGTTCGGAGACTGAAGCTTTCTTT
D: .; V: TRBV7-9; size: few; J: TRBJ1-3; CDR3: CASSGVSGNTIYF; DNA: TGTGCCAGCTCAGGGGTCTCTGGAAACACCATATATTTT
D: .; V: TRBV18; size: few; J: TRBJ2-2; CDR3: CASSPRVIANTGELFF; DNA: TGTGCCAGCTCACCACGAGTAATAGCGAACACCGGGGAGCTGTTTTTT
D: .; V: TRBV2; size: many; J: TRBJ2-1; CDR3: CASNTPGLRRGNEQFF; DNA: TGTGCCAGCAACACTCCGGGACTGCGAAGGGGCAATGAGCAGTTCTTC
D: .; V: TRBV20-1; size: many; J: TRBJ2-7; CDR3: CSAREQGVYEQYF; DNA: TGCAGTGCTAGAGAACAGGGAGTCTACGAGCAGTACTTC
D: TRBD1; V: TRBV11-1; size: .; J: TRBJ2-5; CDR3: CASSFRWQGVSRYF; DNA: TGTGCCAGCAGCTTCAGGTGGCAGGGGGTTAGTCGGTACTTC
D: .; V: TRBV30; size: many; J: TRBJ1-5; CDR3: CAWSVSGTEAQHF; DNA: TGTGCCTGGAGTGTATCCGGGACTGAGGCCCAGCATTTT
D: TRBD2; V: TRBV5-1; size: many; J: TRBJ2-7; CDR3: CASRAREGEQYF; DNA: TGCGCCAGCAGGGCCCGGGAGGGCGAGCAGTACTTC
D: .; V: TRBV5-1; size: many; J: TRBJ1-1; CDR3: CASSSGSGAEAFF; DNA: TGCGCCAGCAGTTCGGGCAGTGGCGCTGAAGCTTTCTTT
D: .; V: TRBV6-1; size: many; J: TRBJ1-1; CDR3: CASSSLVNTEAFF; DNA: TGTGCCAGCAGTTCCCTAGTGAACACTGAAGCTTTCTTT
D: .; V: TRBV5-1; size: .; J: TRBJ2-1; CDR3: CASSLALAAYNEQFF; DNA: TGCGCCAGCAGCTTGGCACTAGCAGCCTACAATGAGCAGTTCTTC
D: .; V: TRBV10-3; size: many; J: TRBJ1-2; CDR3: CATTTAGGGYGYTF; DNA: TGTGCCACCACGACGGCGGGCGGAGGGTATGGCTACACCTTC
D: .; V: TRBV7-8; size: many; J: TRBJ1-1; CDR3: CASSQSQSQGRMNTEAFF; DNA: TGTGCCAGCAGTCAATCTCAATCCCAGGGGCGAATGAACACTGAAGCTTTCTTT
D: TRBD2; V: TRBV27; size: many; J: TRBJ2-1; CDR3: CASSPVGGVAGGVRYNEQFF; DNA: TGTGCCAGCAGTCCTGTGGGGGGGGTAGCGGGAGGTGTTCGCTACAATGAGCAGTTCTTC
D: .; V: TRBV7-2; size: many; J: TRBJ2-2; CDR3: CASSLGIRQGLTGELFF; DNA: TGTGCCAGCAGCTTAGGAATTCGGCAGGGGTTAACCGGGGAGCTGTTTTTT
D: .; V: TRBV29-1; size: many; J: TRBJ2-7; CDR3: CSVDVEGHSYEQYF; DNA: TGCAGCGTTGACGTCGAGGGGCACTCCTACGAGCAGTACTTC
D: TRBD1; V: TRBV27; size: .; J: TRBJ2-3; CDR3: CASSQEQGARADTQYF; DNA: TGCGCCAGCAGCCAGGAACAGGGGGCGAGGGCAGATACGCAGTATTTT
D: TRBD1; V: TRBV29-1; size: few; J: TRBJ1-2; CDR3: CSVGRDRGMWGYTF; DNA: TGCAGCGTTGGCCGGGACAGGGGGATGTGGGGCTACACCTTC
D: TRBD2; V: TRBV10-2; size: .; J: TRBJ2-1; CDR3: CASRNILAGGYNEQFF; DNA: TGCGCCAGCAGGAACATACTAGCGGGGGGCTACAATGAGCAGTTCTTC
D: .; V: TRBV19; size: .; J: TRBJ1-1; CDR3: CASSRKGNTEAFF; DNA: TGTGCCAGTAGTAGAAAGGGGAACACTGAAGCTTTCTTT
D: .; V: TRBV2; size: few; J: TRBJ2-7; CDR3: CASMRSYEQYF; DNA: TGTGCCAGCATGCGCTCCTACGAGCAGTACTTC
D: TRBD2; V: TRBV5-1; size: .; J: TRBJ2-5; CDR3: CASSLALGGPQETQYF; DNA: TGCGCCAGCAGCTTGGCTTTGGGAGGGCCTCAAGAGACCCAGTACTTC
D: .; V: TRBV12-5; size: once; J: TRBJ2-2; CDR3: CASGAGGADTGELFF; DNA: TGTGCTAGTGGGGCCGGCGGAGCCGACACCGGGGAGCTGTTTTTT
D: .; V: TRBV20-1; size: many; J: TRBJ1-2; CDR3: CSARKAATNYGYTF; DNA: TGCAGTGCTAGGAAGGCCGCAACTAACTATGGCTACACCTTC
D: .; V: TRBV29-1; size: many; J: TRBJ1-1; CDR3: CSVVRSGVRNTEAFF; DNA: TGCAGCGTTGTGAGGTCGGGGGTTAGGAACACTGAAGCTTTCTTT
D: .; V: TRBV6-1; size: .; J: TRBJ1-5; CDR3: CASGYREGQPQHF; DNA: TGTGCCAGCGGCTACAGGGAGGGTCAGCCCCAGCATTTT